The rows below give T cell receptor beta chains drawn from one sample of a study of cytotoxic CD8 clonotypes in ibrutinib-treated CLL. TCRdb's table, derived via immunoSEQ multiplex PCR, lists solely in-frame clones and lacks some. This repertoire shows 150,000 or so clones, about 80% found once; its top ten account for 28%. The input for sequencing was PBMCs, taken after 12 months of ibrutinib treatment. These TCRs come from a human donor with chronic lymphocytic leukemia. Both conserved end residues are part of each CDR3. The D gene is left open where the match is weak. Only part of the rows carry a size: once, few, many, or a class if the clone is expanded.

TRBV21-1	TRBJ2-7	-	-	TGTGCCAGCAGCAAAGGTCCTAGCGGGAGCGAAATCGACGAGCAGTACTTC	CASSKGPSGSEIDEQYF
TRBV25-1	TRBJ1-5	-	many	TGTGCCGGTGGGGGGAATCAGCCCCAGCATTTT	CAGGGNQPQHF
TRBV5-1	TRBJ1-1	-	-	TGCGCCAGCAGCAACGGACTCGGCACTGAAGCTTTCTTT	CASSNGLGTEAFF
TRBV28	TRBJ2-7	-	-	TGTGCCAGCAGTTTAGGGTGGGCCTACGAGCAGTACTTC	CASSLGWAYEQYF
TRBV7-9	TRBJ2-4	-	-	TGTGCCAGCAGCTTGGAGGGAAGGACCAAAAACATTCAGTACTTC	CASSLEGRTKNIQYF
TRBV13	TRBJ1-3	TRBD1	-	TGTGCCAGCAGCTTAGAGGCAGGGGGCTCCTCTGGAAACACCATATATTTT	CASSLEAGGSSGNTIYF
TRBV5-5	TRBJ1-2	-	once	TGTGCCAGCAGCTTGGAGGATGGCTACACCTTC	CASSLEDGYTF
TRBV5-6	TRBJ1-2	-	-	TGTGCCAGCAGCTTGTCGGGCAGCCCCTATGGCTACACCTTC	CASSLSGSPYGYTF
TRBV7-6	TRBJ1-1	TRBD1	few	TGTGCCAGCAGCCGAAGAGGGGGCTATGGAACTGAAGCTTTCTTT	CASSRRGGYGTEAFF
TRBV7-9	TRBJ2-7	-	-	TGTGCCAGCAGCCCAGAGGGGGGCTCTGCGTACGAGCAGTACTTC	CASSPEGGSAYEQYF
TRBV7-9	TRBJ1-2	TRBD1	-	TGTGCCAGCAGCTTGTCGACAGGGGGCTATGGCTACACCTTC	CASSLSTGGYGYTF
TRBV2	TRBJ2-5	TRBD2	-	TGTGCCAGCAGGGGGGACTATTCGTACCAAGAGACCCAGTACTTC	CASRGDYSYQETQYF
TRBV6-5	TRBJ1-1	-	-	TGTGCCAGCAGCCAACACATGAACACTGAAGCTTTCTTT	CASSQHMNTEAFF
TRBV19	TRBJ2-1	TRBD1	-	TGTGCCAGTAGCAGGACAGGGGAGGTGGACAATGAGCAGTTCTTC	CASSRTGEVDNEQFF
TRBV27	TRBJ1-3	-	once	TGTGCCAGCAGTTTATCGAAAGGAAACACCATATATTTT	CASSLSKGNTIYF
TRBV7-2	TRBJ1-5	-	-	TGTGCCAGCAGCTTTCAGGGCGTCCAAAGCAATCAGCCCCAGCATTTT	CASSFQGVQSNQPQHF
TRBV6-5	TRBJ2-3	TRBD1	-	TGTGCCACACGGGACAGAGTCACAGATACGCAGTATTTT	CATRDRVTDTQYF
TRBV7-2	TRBJ1-2	-	-	TGTGCCAGCAGCCCGCCCGCGGGGGGTTCAGGTGGCTACACCTTC	CASSPPAGGSGGYTF
TRBV6-5	TRBJ1-1	-	-	TGTGCCAGCACCCCGAGGGTTGGCACTGAAGCTTTCTTT	CASTPRVGTEAFF
TRBV7-2	TRBJ2-2	TRBD2	-	TGTGCCAGCAGCTCTCGTCCGGGACTAGCCCAGCCCGGGGAGCTGTTTTTT	CASSSRPGLAQPGELFF
TRBV19	TRBJ1-1	-	-	TGTGCCAGTAGTCCTCGAGTAGCGAACACTGAAGCTTTCTTT	CASSPRVANTEAFF
TRBV9	TRBJ1-5	-	-	TGTGCCAGCAGCGGTCCGGGGGCAGGTCAGCCCCAGCATTTT	CASSGPGAGQPQHF
TRBV4-1	TRBJ1-5	TRBD1	-	TGCGCCAGCAGCCAAACCCCCCGGACAGGGAATTTGGATAATCAGCCCCAGCATTTT	CASSQTPRTGNLDNQPQHF
TRBV5-6	TRBJ1-5	-	-	TGTGCCAGCAGCTTGGTGGATGGCAATCAGCCCCAGCATTTT	CASSLVDGNQPQHF
TRBV15	TRBJ2-1	TRBD1	-	TGTGCCACCAGCAGAGCCCCTCTGGGGACAGGGGGCATGTACAATGAGCAGTTCTTC	CATSRAPLGTGGMYNEQFF